One and the same sample provided the 3 T cell receptor beta chains below, sequenced in a study of T cell changes during pregnancy in multiple sclerosis (dated by TCRdb to about 2019). Libraries came from the immunoSEQ multiplex PCR assay. In its TCRdb copy, this immuneACCESS table keeps in-frame sequences only and misses some clones. Where compared with another copy, unresolved V genes explain less than half of these, and the others have no known cause. Here the sample has roughly 60,000 clones; roughly 92% occur a single time. In total, the top ten clones hold 1.4% of the sample. Sequencing was performed on peripheral blood, taken in the second trimester of pregnancy. The origin of the receptors is a female donor with multiple sclerosis, enrolled in a pregnancy study.

The V and J genes are TRBV29-1 and TRBJ1-1; TRBD1 agrees at 7 bases. The trim removed 5 bases at V and 3 bases at J, leaving 3 bases unmatched. Germline loops: CDR1 SQVTM, CDR2 ANQGSEA. This CDR3 contains 12 residues. CDR3 protein: CSVRQGDTEAFF. The CDR3 nucleotides are TGCAGCGTTCGCCAGGGGGACACTGAAGCTTTCTTT.

This clone was counted once. The chain uses TRBV6-5 and TRBJ1-2, with 7 bases aligning to TRBD1. CDR1 is MNHEY, CDR2 SVGAGI, per germline. The CDR3 length is 14 residues. Trimming removed 2 bases from V and 4 bases from J; junction bases left unmatched: 4. The CDR3 region has the DNA TGTGCCAGCAGTTACCGGGGACAGTCCTATGGCTACACCTTC. This translates into CASSYRGQSYGYTF.

J is TRBJ2-3 and V is TRBV27; 11 nucleotides align to TRBD2. The CDR3 is 17 amino acids. V was pared by 5 bases and J by 3 bases, with 10 bases of the junction left unmatched. In germline, CDR1 is MNHEY, CDR2 SMNVEV (reference sequence). CDR3 nucleotides: TGTGCCAGCAGTCCCCCGGGGCTAGCGGGAGGAACAGATACGCAGTATTTT. It is translated as CASSPPGLAGGTDTQYF.